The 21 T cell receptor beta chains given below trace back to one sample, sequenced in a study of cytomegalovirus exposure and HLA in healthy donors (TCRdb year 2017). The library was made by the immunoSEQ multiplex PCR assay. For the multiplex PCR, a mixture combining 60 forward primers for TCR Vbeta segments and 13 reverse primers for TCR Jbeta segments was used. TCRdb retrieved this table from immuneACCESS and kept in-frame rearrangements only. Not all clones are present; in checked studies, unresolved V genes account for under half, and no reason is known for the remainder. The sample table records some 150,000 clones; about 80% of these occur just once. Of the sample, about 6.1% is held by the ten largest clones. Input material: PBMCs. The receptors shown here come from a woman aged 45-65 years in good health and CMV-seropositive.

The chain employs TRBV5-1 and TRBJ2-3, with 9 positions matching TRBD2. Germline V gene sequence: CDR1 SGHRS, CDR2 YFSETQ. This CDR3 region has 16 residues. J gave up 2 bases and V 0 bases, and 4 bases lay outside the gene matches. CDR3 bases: TGCGCCAGCAGCTTGGCCGCGGGGGGGTACACAGATACGCAGTATTTT. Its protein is CASSLAAGGYTDTQYF.

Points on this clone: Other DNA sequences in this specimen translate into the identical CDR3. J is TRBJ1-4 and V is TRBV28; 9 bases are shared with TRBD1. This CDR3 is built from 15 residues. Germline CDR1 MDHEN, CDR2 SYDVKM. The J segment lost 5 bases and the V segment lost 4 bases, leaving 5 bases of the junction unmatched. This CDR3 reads CASSSPGTGNEKLFF. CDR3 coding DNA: TGTGCCAGCAGTTCGCCAGGGACAGGGAATGAAAAACTGTTTTTT.

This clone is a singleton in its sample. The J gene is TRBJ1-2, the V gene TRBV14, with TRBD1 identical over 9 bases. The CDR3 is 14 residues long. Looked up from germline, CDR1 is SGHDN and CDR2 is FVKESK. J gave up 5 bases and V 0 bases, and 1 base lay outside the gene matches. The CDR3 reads CASSQEQGAYGYTF. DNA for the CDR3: TGTGCCAGCAGCCAAGAACAGGGGGCTTATGGCTACACCTTC.

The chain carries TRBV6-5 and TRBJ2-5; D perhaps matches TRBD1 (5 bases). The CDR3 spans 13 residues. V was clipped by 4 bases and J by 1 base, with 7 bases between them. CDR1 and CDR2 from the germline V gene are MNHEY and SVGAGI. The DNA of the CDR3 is TGTGCCAGCAGTTGGGGCCCCCAAGAGACCCAGTACTTC. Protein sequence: CASSWGPQETQYF.

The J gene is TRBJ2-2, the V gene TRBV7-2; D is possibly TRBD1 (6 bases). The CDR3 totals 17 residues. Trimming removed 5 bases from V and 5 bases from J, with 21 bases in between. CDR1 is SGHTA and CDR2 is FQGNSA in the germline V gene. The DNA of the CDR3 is TGTGCCAGCAGCCGACGGACGTTTCAGGGGTTTACCGGGGAGCTGTTTTTT. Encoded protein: CASSRRTFQGFTGELFF. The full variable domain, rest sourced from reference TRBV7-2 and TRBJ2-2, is GAGVSQSPSNKVTEKGKDVELRCDPISGHTALYWYRQSLGQGLEFLIYFQGNSAPDKSGLPSDRFSAERTGGSVSTLTIQRTQQEDSAVYLCASSRRTFQGFTGELFFGEGSRLTVL.

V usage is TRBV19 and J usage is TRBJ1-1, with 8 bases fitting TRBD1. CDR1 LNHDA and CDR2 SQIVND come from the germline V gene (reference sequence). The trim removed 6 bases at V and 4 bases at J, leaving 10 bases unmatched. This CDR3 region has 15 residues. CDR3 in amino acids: CASSAPGQGGTEAFF. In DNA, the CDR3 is TGTGCCAGTAGCGCCCCCGGACAGGGAGGCACTGAAGCTTTCTTT.

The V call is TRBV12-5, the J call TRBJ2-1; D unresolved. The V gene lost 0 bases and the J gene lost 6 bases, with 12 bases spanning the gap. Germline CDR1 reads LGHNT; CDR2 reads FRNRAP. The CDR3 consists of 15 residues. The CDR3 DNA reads TGTGCTAGTGGTTTGGTAGACGGGTTCGGCAATGAGCAGTTCTTC. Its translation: CASGLVDGFGNEQFF.

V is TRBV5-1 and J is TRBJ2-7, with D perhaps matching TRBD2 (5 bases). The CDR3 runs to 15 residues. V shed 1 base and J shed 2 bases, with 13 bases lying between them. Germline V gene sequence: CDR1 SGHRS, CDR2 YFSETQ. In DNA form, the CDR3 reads TGCGCCAGCAGCTTGCTAGCAGGAAAAACCTACGAGCAGTACTTC. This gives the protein CASSLLAGKTYEQYF.

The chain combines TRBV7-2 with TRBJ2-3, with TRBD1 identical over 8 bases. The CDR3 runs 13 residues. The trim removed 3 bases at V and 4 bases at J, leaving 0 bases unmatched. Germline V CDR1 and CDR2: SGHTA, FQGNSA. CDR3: CASSLDRADTQYF. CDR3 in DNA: TGTGCCAGCAGCTTGGACAGGGCAGATACGCAGTATTTT.

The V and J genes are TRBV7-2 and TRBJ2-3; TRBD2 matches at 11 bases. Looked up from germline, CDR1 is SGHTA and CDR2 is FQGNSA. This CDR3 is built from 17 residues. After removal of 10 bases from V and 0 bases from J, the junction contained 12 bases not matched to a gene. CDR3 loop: CATTPTSGGLSTDTQYF. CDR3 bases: TGTGCCACCACCCCCACTAGCGGGGGCCTTAGCACAGATACGCAGTATTTT.

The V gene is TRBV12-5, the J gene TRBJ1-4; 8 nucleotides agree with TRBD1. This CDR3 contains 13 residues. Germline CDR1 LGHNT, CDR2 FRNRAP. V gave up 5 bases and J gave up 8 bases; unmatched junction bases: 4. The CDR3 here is CASGGGQAEKLFF. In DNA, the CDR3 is TGTGCTAGTGGTGGGGGACAGGCGGAAAAACTGTTTTTT.

CDR3 sequence: CASNRNPTGTLGNTIYF. The CDR3 nucleotides are TGTGCCAGCAATCGGAATCCAACCGGGACTCTCGGAAACACCATATATTTT. The chain couples TRBV6-4 to TRBJ1-3, with D possibly being TRBD1 (5 bases). The V gene lost 7 bases and the J gene lost 4 bases, with 23 bases spanning the gap. This CDR3 comprises 17 residues. Germline loops: CDR1 MRHNA, CDR2 SNTAGT.

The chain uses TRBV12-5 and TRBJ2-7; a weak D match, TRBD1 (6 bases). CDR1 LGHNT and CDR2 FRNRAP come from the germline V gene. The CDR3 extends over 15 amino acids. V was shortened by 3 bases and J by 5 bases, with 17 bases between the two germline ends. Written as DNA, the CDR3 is TGTGCTAGTGGTTTTTCGATGGGCAGGGGTCACGAGCAGTACTTC. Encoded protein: CASGFSMGRGHEQYF.

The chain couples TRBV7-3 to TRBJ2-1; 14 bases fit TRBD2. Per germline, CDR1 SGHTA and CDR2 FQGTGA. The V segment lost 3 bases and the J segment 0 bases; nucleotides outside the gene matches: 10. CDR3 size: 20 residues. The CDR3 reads CASSFSGLAGGPSSYNEQFF. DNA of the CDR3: TGTGCCAGCAGCTTTAGTGGACTAGCGGGGGGCCCGAGCTCCTACAATGAGCAGTTCTTC.

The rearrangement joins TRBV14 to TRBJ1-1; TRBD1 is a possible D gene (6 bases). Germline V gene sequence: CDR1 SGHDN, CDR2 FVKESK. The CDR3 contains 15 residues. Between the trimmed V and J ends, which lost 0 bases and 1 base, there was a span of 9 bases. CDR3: CASSQEGAGNTEAFF. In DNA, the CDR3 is TGTGCCAGCAGCCAAGAGGGGGCGGGGAACACTGAAGCTTTCTTT.

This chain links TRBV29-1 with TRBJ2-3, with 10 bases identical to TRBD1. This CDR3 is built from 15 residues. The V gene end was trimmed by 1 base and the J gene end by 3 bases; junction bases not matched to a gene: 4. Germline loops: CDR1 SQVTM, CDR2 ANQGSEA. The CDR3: CSVEVWTGGTDTQYF. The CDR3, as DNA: TGCAGCGTTGAAGTATGGACAGGGGGGACAGATACGCAGTATTTT.

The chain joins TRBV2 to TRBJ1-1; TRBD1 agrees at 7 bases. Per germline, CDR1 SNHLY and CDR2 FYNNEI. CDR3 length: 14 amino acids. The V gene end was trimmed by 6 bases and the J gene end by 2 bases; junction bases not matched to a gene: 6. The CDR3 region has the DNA TGTGCCAGCAGCGTCCGGGACAGCAACACTGAAGCTTTCTTT. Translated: CASSVRDSNTEAFF.

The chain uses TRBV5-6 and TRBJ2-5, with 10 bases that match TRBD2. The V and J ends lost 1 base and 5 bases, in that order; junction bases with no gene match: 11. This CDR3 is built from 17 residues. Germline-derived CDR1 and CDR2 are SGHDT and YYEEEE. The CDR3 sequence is CASSLPLAGAPGETQYF. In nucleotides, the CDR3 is TGTGCCAGCAGCTTGCCCCTAGCGGGGGCCCCGGGGGAGACCCAGTACTTC.

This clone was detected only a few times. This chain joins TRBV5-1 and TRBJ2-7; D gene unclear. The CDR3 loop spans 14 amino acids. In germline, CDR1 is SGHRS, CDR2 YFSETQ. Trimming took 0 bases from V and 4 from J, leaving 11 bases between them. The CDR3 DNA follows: TGCGCCAGCAGCTTGGATAGCCTTAGGTACGAGCAGTACTTC. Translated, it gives CASSLDSLRYEQYF.

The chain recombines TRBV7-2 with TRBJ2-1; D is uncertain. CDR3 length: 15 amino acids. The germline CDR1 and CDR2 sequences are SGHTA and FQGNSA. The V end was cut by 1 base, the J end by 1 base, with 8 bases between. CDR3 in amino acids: CASSLEVRSYNEQFF. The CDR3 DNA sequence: TGTGCCAGCAGCTTAGAGGTGAGGTCCTACAATGAGCAGTTCTTC.

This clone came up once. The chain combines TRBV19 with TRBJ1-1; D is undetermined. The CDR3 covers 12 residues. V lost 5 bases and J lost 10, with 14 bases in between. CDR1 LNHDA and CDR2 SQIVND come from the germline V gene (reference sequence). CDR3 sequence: CASSVGVSAAFF. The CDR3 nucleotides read TGTGCCAGTAGTGTGGGAGTGAGTGCAGCTTTCTTT. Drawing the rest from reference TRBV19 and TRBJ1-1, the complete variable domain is DGGITQSPKYLFRKEGQNVTLSCEQNLNHDAMYWYRQDPGQGLRLIYYSQIVNDFQKGDIAEGYSVSREKKESFPLTVTSAQKNPTAFYLCASSVGVSAAFFGQGTRLTVV.